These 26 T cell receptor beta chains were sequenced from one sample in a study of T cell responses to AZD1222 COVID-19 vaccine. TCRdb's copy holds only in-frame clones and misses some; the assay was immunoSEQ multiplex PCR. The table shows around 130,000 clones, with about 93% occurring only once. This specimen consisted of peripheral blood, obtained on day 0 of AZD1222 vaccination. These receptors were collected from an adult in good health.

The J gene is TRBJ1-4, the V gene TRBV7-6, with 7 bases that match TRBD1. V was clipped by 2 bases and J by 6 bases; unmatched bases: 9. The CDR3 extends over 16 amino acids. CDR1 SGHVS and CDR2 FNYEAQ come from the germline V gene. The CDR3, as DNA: TGTGCCAGCAGCTTAAATAGACAGGGTACGGATGAAAAACTGTTTTTT. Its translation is CASSLNRQGTDEKLFF.

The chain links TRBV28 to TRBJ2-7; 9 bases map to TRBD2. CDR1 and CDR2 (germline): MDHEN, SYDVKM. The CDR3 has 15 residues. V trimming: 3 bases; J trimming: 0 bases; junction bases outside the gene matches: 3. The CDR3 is CASSLAGGRSYEQYF. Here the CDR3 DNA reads TGTGCCAGCAGTTTGGCGGGAGGGCGCTCCTACGAGCAGTACTTC.

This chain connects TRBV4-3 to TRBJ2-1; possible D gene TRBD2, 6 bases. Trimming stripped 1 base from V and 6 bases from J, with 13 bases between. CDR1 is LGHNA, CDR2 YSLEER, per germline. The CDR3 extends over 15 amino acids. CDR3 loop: CASSQGFGGSNEQFF. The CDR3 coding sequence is TGCGCCAGCAGCCAAGGTTTCGGGGGATCCAATGAGCAGTTCTTC.

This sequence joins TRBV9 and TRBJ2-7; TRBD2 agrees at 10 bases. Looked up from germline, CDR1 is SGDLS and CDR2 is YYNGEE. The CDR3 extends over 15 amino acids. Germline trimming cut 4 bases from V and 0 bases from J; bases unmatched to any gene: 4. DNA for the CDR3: TGTGCCAGCAGCCATGGGACTAGCGACTCCTACGAGCAGTACTTC. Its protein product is CASSHGTSDSYEQYF.

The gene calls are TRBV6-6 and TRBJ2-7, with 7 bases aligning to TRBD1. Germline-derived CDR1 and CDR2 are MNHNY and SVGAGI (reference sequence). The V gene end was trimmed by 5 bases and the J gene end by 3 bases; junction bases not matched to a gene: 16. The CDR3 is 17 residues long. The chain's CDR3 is CASSPEFETGLIYEQYF. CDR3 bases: TGTGCCAGCAGTCCTGAATTTGAGACAGGGTTGATCTACGAGCAGTACTTC.

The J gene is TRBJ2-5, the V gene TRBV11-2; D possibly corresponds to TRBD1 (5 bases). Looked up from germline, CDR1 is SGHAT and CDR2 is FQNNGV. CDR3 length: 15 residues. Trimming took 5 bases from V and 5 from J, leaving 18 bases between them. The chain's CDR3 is CASSHGGQAGETQYF. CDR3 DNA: TGTGCCAGCAGCCACGGCGGACAAGCCGGGGAGACCCAGTACTTC.

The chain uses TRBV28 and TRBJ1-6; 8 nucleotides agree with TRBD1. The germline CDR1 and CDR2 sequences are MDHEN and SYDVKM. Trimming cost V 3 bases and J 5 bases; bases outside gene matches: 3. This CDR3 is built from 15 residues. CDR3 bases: TGTGCCAGCAGTTTTCAGGGACAGGATAATTCACCCCTCCACTTT. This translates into CASSFQGQDNSPLHF.

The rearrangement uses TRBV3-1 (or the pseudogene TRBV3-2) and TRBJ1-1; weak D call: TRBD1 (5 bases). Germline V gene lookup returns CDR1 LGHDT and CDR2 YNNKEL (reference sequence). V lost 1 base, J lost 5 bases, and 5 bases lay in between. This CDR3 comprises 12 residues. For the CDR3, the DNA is TGTGCCAGCAGCCAAGCAGGGACTGAAGCTTTCTTT. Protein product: CASSQAGTEAFF.

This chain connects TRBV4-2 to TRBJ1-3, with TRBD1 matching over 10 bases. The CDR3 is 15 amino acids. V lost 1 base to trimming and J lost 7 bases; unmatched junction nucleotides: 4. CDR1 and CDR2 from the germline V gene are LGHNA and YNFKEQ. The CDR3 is CASSQGQGAENTIYF. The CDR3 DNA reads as TGTGCCAGCAGCCAAGGACAGGGGGCAGAGAACACCATATATTTT.

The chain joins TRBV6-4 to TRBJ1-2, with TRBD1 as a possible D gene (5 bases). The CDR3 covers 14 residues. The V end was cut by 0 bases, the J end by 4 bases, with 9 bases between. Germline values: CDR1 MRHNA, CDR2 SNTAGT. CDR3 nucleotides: TGTGCCAGCAGTGACTCACCACAGGCCTATGGCTACACCTTC. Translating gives CASSDSPQAYGYTF.

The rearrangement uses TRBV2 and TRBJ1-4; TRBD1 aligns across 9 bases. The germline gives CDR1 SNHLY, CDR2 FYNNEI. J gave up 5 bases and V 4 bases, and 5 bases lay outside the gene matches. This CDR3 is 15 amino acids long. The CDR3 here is CASSALGQGNEKLFF. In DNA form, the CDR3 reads TGTGCCAGCAGTGCCCTGGGACAGGGCAATGAAAAACTGTTTTTT.

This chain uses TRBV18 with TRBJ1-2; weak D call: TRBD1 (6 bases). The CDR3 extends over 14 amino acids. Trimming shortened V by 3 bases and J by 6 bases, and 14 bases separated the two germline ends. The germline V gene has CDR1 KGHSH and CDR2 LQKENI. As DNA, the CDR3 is TGTGCCAGCTCACCCTTGAGAGCAGGGGATGGCTACACCTTC. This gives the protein CASSPLRAGDGYTF.

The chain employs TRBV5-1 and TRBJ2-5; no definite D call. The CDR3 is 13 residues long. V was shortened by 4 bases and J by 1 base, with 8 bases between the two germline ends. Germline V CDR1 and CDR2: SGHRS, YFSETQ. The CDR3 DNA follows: TGCGCCAGCAGCCCCCGTCCCCAAGAGACCCAGTACTTC. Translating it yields CASSPRPQETQYF.

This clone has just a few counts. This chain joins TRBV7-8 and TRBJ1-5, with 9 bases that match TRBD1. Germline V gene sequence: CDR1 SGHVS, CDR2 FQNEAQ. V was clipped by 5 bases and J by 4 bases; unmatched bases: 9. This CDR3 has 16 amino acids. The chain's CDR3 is CASSLDRGRGNQPQHF. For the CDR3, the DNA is TGTGCCAGCAGCCTGGACAGGGGAAGGGGAAATCAGCCCCAGCATTTT.

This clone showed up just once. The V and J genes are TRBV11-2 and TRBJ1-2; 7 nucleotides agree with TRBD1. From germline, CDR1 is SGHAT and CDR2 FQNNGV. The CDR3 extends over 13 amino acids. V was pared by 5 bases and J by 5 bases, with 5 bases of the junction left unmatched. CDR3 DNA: TGTGCCAGCAGCCCCCACAGGGGATATGGCTACACCTTC. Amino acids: CASSPHRGYGYTF.

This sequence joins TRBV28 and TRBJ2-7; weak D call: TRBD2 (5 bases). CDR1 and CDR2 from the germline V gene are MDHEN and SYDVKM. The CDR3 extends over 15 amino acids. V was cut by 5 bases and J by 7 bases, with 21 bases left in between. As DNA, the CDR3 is TGTGCCAGCAGTGGACCCTCCAGCGGCGTTAGGGAGCAGTACTTC. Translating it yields CASSGPSSGVREQYF. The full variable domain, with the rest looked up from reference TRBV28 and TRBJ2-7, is DVKVTQSSRYLVKRTGEKVFLECVQDMDHENMFWYRQDPGLGLRLIYFSYDVKMKEKGDIPEGYSVSREKKERFSLILESASTNQTSMYLCASSGPSSGVREQYFGPGTRLTVT.

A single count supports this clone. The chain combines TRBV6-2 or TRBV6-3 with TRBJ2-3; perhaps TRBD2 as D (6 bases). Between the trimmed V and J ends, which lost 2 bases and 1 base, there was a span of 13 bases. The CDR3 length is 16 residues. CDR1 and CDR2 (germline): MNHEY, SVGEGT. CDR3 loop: CASSYSGFGGTDTQYF. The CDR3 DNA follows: TGTGCCAGCAGTTACAGCGGGTTTGGGGGCACAGATACGCAGTATTTT.

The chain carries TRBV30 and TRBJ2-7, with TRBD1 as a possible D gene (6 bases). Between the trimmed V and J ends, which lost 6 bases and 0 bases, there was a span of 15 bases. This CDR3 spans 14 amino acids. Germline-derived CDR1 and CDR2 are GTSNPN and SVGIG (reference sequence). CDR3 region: CACVGADFSYEQYF. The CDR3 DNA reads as TGTGCCTGCGTGGGGGCCGATTTCTCCTACGAGCAGTACTTC.

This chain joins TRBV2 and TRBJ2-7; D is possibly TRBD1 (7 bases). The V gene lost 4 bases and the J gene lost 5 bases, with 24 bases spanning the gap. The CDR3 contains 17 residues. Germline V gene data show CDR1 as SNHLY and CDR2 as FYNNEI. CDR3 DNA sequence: TGTGCCAGCAGTGTGGAGGGGGCGGCGGCACCCCCCCACGAGCAGTACTTC. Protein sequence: CASSVEGAAAPPHEQYF.

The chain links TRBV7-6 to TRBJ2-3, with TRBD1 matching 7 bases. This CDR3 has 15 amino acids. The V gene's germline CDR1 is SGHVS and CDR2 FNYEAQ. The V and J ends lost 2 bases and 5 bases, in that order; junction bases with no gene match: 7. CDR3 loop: CASSLTQGIGDTQYF. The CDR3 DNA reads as TGTGCCAGCAGCTTAACACAGGGGATAGGAGATACGCAGTATTTT.

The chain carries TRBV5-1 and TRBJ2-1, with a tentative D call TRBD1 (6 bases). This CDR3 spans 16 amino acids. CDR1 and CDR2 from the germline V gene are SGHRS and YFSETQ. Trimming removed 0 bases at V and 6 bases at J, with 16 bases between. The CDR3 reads CASSLEGSLGGNEQFF. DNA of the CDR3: TGCGCCAGCAGCTTGGAAGGTTCATTAGGGGGCAATGAGCAGTTCTTC.

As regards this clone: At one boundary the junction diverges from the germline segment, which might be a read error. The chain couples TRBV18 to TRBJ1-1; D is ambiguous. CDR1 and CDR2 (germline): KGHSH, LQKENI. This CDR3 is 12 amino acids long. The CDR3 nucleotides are TGTGCCAGCTCCCCACAGCGCACTGAAGCTTTCTTT. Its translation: CASSPQRTEAFF.

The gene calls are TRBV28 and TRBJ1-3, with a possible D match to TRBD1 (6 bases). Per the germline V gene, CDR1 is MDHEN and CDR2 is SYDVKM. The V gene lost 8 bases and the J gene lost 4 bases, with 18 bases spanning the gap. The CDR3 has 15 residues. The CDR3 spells CASREGGAEGNTIYF. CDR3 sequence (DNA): TGTGCCAGCCGCGAAGGGGGGGCGGAGGGAAACACCATATATTTT.

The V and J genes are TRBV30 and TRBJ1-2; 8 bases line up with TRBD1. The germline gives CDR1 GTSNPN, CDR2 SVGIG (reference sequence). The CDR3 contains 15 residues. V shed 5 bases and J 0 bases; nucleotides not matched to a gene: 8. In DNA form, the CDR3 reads TGTGCCTGGTGGACAGGGCTACTAACTAACTATGGCTACACCTTC. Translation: CAWWTGLLTNYGYTF.

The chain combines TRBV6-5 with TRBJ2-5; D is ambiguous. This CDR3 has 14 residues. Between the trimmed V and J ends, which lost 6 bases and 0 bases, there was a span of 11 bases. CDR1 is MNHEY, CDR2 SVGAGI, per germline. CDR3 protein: CASRGGWYQETQYF. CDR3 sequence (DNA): TGTGCCAGCAGAGGTGGGTGGTACCAAGAGACCCAGTACTTC.

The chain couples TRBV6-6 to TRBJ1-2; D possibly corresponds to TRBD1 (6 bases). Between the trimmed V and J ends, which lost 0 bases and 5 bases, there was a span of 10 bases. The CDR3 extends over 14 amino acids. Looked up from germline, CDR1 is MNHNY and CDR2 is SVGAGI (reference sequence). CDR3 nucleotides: TGTGCCAGCAGTTACTCGGCAGGGGCGTATGGCTACACCTTC. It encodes CASSYSAGAYGYTF.